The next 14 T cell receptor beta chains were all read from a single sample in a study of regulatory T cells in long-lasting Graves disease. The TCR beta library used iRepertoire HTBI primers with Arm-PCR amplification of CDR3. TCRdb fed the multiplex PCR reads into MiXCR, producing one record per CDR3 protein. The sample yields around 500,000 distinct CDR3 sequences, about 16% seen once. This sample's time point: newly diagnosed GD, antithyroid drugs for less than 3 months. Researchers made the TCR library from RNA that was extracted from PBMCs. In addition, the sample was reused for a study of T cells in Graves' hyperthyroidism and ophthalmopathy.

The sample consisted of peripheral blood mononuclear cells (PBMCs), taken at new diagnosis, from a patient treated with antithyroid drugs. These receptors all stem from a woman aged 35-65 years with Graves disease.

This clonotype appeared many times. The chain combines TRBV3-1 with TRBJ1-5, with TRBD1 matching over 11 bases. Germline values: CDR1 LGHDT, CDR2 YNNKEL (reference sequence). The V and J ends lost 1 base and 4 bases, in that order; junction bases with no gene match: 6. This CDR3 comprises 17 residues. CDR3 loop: CASSQGFGTGGNQPQHF. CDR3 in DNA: TGTGCCAGCAGCCAAGGGTTCGGGACAGGGGGAAATCAGCCCCAGCATTTT.

CDR3 nucleotide sequence: TGTGCCAGCAGTGAGCTTGCAGGGACAAGGGGCTACACCTTC. Translated: CASSELAGTRGYTF. The genes are TRBV25-1 and TRBJ1-2; TRBD1 might be the D (6 bases). The germline V and J ends were trimmed by 3 bases and 8 bases, with 16 bases remaining between them. Germline V gene lookup returns CDR1 MGHDK and CDR2 SYGVNS. The CDR3 is 14 amino acids.

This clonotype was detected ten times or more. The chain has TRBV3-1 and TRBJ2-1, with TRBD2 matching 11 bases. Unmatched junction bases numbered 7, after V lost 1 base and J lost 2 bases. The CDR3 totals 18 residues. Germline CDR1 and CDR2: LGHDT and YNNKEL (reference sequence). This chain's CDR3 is CASSQGLAGGSPYNEQFF. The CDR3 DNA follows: TGTGCCAGCAGCCAAGGGCTAGCGGGGGGATCCCCCTACAATGAGCAGTTCTTC.

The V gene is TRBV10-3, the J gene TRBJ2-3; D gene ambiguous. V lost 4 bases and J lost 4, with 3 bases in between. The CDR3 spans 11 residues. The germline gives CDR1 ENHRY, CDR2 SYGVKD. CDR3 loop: CAISAPDTQYF. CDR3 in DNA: TGTGCCATCAGTGCTCCAGATACGCAGTATTTT.

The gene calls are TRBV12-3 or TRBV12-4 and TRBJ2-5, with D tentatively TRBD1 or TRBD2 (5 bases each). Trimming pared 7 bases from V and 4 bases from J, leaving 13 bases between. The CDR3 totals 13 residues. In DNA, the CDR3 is TGTGCCAGCATTGAGGGCCAGGGAGAGACCCAGTACTTC. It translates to CASIEGQGETQYF.

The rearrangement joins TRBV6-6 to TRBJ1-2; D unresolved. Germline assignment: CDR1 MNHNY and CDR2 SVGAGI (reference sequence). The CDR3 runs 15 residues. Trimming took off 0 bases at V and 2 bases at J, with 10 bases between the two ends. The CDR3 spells CASSYSDAPNYGYTF. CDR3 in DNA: TGTGCCAGCAGTTACTCGGATGCCCCCAACTATGGCTACACCTTC.

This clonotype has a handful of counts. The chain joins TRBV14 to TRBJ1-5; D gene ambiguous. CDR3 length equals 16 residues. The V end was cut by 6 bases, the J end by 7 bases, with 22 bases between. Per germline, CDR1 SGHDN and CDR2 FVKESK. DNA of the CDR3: TGTGCCAGCAGGATGCGCACGGCTCTCCTTGGGCAGCCCCAGCATTTT. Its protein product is CASRMRTALLGQPQHF.

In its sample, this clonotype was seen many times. The CDR3 DNA is TGTGCCTGGAGTGTAGGCAATGAGCAGTTCTTC. Translated, it gives CAWSVGNEQFF. This chain joins TRBV30 and TRBJ2-1; D is ambiguous. V was cut by 0 bases and J by 6 bases, with 3 bases left in between. The germline CDR1 and CDR2 sequences are GTSNPN and SVGIG (reference sequence). The CDR3 consists of 11 residues.

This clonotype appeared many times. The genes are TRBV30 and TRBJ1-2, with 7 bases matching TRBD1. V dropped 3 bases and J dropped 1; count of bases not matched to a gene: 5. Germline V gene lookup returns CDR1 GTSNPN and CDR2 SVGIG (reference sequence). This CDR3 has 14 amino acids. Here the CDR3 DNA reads TGTGCCTGGAGGGGGACAGCACTTAACTATGGCTACACCTTC. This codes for CAWRGTALNYGYTF.

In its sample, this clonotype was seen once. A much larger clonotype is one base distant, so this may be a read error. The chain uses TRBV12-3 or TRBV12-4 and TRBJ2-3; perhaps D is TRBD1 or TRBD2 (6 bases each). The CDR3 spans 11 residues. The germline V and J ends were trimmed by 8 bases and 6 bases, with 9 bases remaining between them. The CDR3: CASGGPDTQYF. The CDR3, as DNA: TGTGCCAGCGGGGGGCCGGATACGCAGTATTTT.

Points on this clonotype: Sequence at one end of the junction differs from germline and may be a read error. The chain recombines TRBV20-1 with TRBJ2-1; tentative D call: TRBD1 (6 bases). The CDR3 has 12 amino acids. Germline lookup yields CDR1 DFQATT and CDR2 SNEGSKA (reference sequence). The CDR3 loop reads CSATTGYNERFF. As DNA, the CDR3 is TGCAGTGCGACGACAGGCTACAATGAGCGGTTCTTC.

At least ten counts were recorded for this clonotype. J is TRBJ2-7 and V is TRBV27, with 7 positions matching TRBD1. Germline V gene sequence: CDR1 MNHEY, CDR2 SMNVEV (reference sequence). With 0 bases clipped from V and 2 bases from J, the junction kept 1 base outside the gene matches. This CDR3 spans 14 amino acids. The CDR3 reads CASSLSGTAYEQYF. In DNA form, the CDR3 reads TGTGCCAGCAGTTTATCTGGGACAGCCTACGAGCAGTACTTC.

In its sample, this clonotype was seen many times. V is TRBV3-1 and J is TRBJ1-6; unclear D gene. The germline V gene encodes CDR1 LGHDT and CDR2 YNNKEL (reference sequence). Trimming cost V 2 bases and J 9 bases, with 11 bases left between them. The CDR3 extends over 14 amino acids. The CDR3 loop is CASSQLGFGSPLHF. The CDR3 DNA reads TGTGCCAGCAGCCAACTGGGGTTTGGTTCACCCCTCCACTTT.

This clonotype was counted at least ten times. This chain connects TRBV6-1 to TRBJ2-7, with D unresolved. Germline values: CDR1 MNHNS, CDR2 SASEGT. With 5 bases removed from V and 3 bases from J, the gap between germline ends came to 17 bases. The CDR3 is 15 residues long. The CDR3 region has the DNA TGTGCCAGCAGTCGTTATCCGGCTCGGGTCTACGAGCAGTACTTC. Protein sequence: CASSRYPARVYEQYF.